This T cell receptor beta chain was obtained from a study of T cell repertoires in cytomegalovirus infection. Overall study: Public TCR beta signature analysis indicated the presence of both CMV infection and matching HLA type.

Study-level results: Ex vivo, HLA-C-restricted CMV-specific TCR beta clonotypes prevailed over the rest of the response. Public TCR beta family frequency separated CMV-and-HLA carriers, including in an independent cohort.

TCRdb reprocessed the reads via MiXCR and lists one record per CDR3 protein. This table holds 250,000 or so distinct CDR3 sequences, about 15% found once. The V end lost 1 base, the J end lost 13 bases, and 11 bases lay between the germline ends. The CDR3 has 12 residues. The V gene's germline CDR1 is LNHDA and CDR2 SQIVND (reference sequence). Regarding this clonotype: Its target is unknown.

The sample was CD8+ T cells from PBMCs. This clonotype originated in a human donor in good health (CMV status not recorded). Some clones in this sample may be carry-over from other donors' samples. The rearrangement joins TRBV19 to TRBJ1-5; the D is unclear. Here the CDR3 DNA reads TGTGCCAGTAGTATAGGTCTAAGATCTCAGCATTTT. Amino acids: CASSIGLRSQHF.